The 3 T cell receptor beta chains given below trace back to one sample, sequenced in a study of CDR3 diversity in severe acne. TCRdb re-called the PCR reads with MiXCR, one entry per CDR3 protein. The profile shows 90,000 or so distinct CDR3 sequences, about 52% of them singletons. Sequences were obtained from blood. These receptor sequences come from a male donor in good health, serving as a control.

In its sample, this clonotype was seen a few times. The chain links TRBV2 to TRBJ1-2, with 8 bases lining up with TRBD1. The V gene's germline CDR1 is SNHLY and CDR2 FYNNEI. The CDR3 contains 17 residues. Germline trimming cut 7 bases from V and 1 base from J; bases unmatched to any gene: 14. CDR3 residues: CASTQSGTGPRNYGYTF. The CDR3 DNA reads TGTGCCAGCACCCAATCCGGGACAGGCCCCCGTAACTATGGCTACACCTTC.

The chain is built from TRBV20-1 and TRBJ1-1; TRBD1 is a possible D gene (6 bases). The germline CDR1 and CDR2 sequences are DFQATT and SNEGSKA (reference sequence). The CDR3 sequence is 14 residues long. Trimming pared 6 bases from V and 3 bases from J, leaving 17 bases between. CDR3 sequence reads: CSAGNTGSDTEAFF. For the CDR3, the DNA is TGCAGTGCGGGTAATACAGGGTCCGACACTGAAGCTTTCTTT.

This clonotype was counted a single time. No DNA is shown, since the ends of the CDR3 on it are uncertain; the CDR3 is the one TCRdb lists. CDR3 residues: CASSEGLNQPQHFGDGANVLTF. This sequence joins TRBV6-1 and TRBJ2-6; the table names TRBD1, a call not compared with the DNA. 22 amino acids form the CDR3, both terminal residues included. Germline lookup yields CDR1 MNHNS and CDR2 SASEGT.